These 22 T cell receptor beta chains were sequenced from one sample in a study of blood T cells in healthy people across ages. With a J-beta primer mix and a sample-barcoded 5' primer, a second PCR ran about 7 to 12 cycles. Each CDR3 protein gets one entry after TCRdb re-called the 5' RACE reads with MiXCR. The sample lists around 990,000 distinct CDR3 sequences; under 30% were seen once. The same specimen was also included in a second study, on T cells of mothers and their children.

The sample taken for sequencing was blood. These receptors were taken from a girl aged 2-10 years in good health.

This clonotype was detected a few times. The chain is built from TRBV20-1 and TRBJ1-5; perhaps TRBD1 as D (5 bases). The V end was cut by 1 base, the J end by 6 bases, with 10 bases between. Germline assignment: CDR1 DFQATT and CDR2 SNEGSKA (reference sequence). This CDR3 region has 13 residues. The CDR3 protein is CSARVGATQPQHF. For the CDR3, the DNA is TGCAGTGCTAGAGTCGGGGCCACTCAGCCCCAGCATTTT.

J is TRBJ1-1 and V is TRBV7-2, with a weak D call TRBD1 (5 bases). The CDR3 runs 13 residues. Germline V gives CDR1 SGHTA, CDR2 FQGNSA. V was clipped by 3 bases and J by 11 bases, with 16 bases between them. The CDR3 loop is CASSFGTLAMAFF. The CDR3 nucleotides are TGTGCCAGCAGCTTCGGGACCCTTGCTATGGCTTTCTTT. Full variable domain (missing parts from reference TRBV7-2 and TRBJ1-1): GAGVSQSPSNKVTEKGKDVELRCDPISGHTALYWYRQSLGQGLEFLIYFQGNSAPDKSGLPSDRFSAERTGGSVSTLTIQRTQQEDSAVYLCASSFGTLAMAFFGQGTRLTVV.

This clonotype has a handful of counts. The chain uses TRBV12-3 or TRBV12-4 and TRBJ2-7; D is undetermined. The CDR3 extends over 12 amino acids. Trimming removed 8 bases from V and 9 bases from J, with 17 bases in between. CDR3 sequence reads: CASADLTVGQYF. Written as DNA, the CDR3 is TGTGCCAGCGCCGATCTCACGGTAGGGCAGTACTTC.

The V call is TRBV29-1, the J call TRBJ1-2; D not certain. The V end lost 0 bases, the J end lost 5 bases, and 7 bases lay between the germline ends. In germline, CDR1 is SQVTM, CDR2 ANQGSEA. There are 12 residues in the CDR3. The CDR3 protein is CSVEDYPYGYTF. CDR3 in DNA: TGCAGCGTTGAAGATTATCCTTATGGCTACACCTTC.

The chain couples TRBV7-2 to TRBJ2-1, with 9 bases that match TRBD1. The germline V gene encodes CDR1 SGHTA and CDR2 FQGNSA. Trimming removed 8 bases from V and 5 bases from J; junction bases left unmatched: 7. This CDR3 spans 14 amino acids. CDR3 nucleotides: TGTGCCAGCGGCGGGACAGGGTGGCACAATGAGCAGTTCTTC. Protein product: CASGGTGWHNEQFF.

This clonotype was recorded a few times. Germline is not matched at one junction end, which may reflect a read error. V usage is TRBV7-2 and J usage is TRBJ2-5; 8 bases agree with TRBD1. The CDR3 runs 16 residues. In germline, CDR1 is SGHTA, CDR2 FQGNSA. CDR3 nucleotide sequence: TGTGCCACCAGCCCTGGGACAGGTGGATTAGGGGAGACCCAGTACTTC. It translates to CATSPGTGGLGETQYF. Full variable domain (rest looked up from reference TRBV7-2 and TRBJ2-5): GAGVSQSPSNKVTEKGKDVELRCDPISGHTALYWYRQSLGQGLEFLIYFQGNSAPDKSGLPSDRFSAERTGGSVSTLTIQRTQQEDSAVYLCATSPGTGGLGETQYFGPGTRLLVL.

Remarks on this clonotype: Germline is not matched at one junction end, which may reflect a read error. The gene calls are TRBV2 and TRBJ2-4; maybe TRBD2 (5 bases). The CDR3 totals 12 residues. Germline CDR1 and CDR2: SNHLY and FYNNEI. The CDR3 bases are TGTGCCAGCAGCCTAGCCAACAACATTCAGTACTTC. The encoded protein is CASSLANNIQYF.

The rearrangement uses TRBV5-1 and TRBJ2-1, with D unresolved. CDR1 is SGHRS and CDR2 is YFSETQ in the germline V gene. The CDR3 length is 15 residues. Deletions cut 2 bases from V and 0 bases from J, with 9 bases between. In DNA form, the CDR3 reads TGCGCCAGCAGCTTTGAACCCACCTCCTACAATGAGCAGTTCTTC. This encodes CASSFEPTSYNEQFF.

In regard to this clonotype: At one end the junction does not follow the germline gene, possibly because of a read error. The chain joins TRBV7-7 to TRBJ1-1, with D perhaps matching TRBD1 (5 bases). The CDR3 extends over 13 amino acids. CDR1 and CDR2 from the germline V gene are SSHAT and FNYEAQ (reference sequence). The CDR3 sequence is CASSLLGAVGAFF. The CDR3 coding sequence is TGTGCTAGCAGCCTCCTAGGGGCAGTCGGAGCTTTCTTT.

The chain has TRBV20-1 and TRBJ1-6; D not resolved. This CDR3 is built from 15 residues. Trimming took off 6 bases at V and 7 bases at J, with 19 bases between the two ends. CDR1 and CDR2 (germline): DFQATT, SNEGSKA (reference sequence). The CDR3 DNA is TGCAGTGCCACGGAGACACCCTCCTCAAATTCACCCCTCCACTTT. Amino acid sequence: CSATETPSSNSPLHF.

The chain uses TRBV14 and TRBJ2-7; D call uncertain. The CDR3 has 14 residues. Deletions cut 3 bases from V and 7 bases from J, with 16 bases between. Germline CDR1 reads SGHDN; CDR2 reads FVKESK. The CDR3 sequence: CASSHLTNSWEQYF. CDR3 DNA: TGTGCCAGCAGCCACCTCACGAATTCCTGGGAGCAGTACTTC.

V and J are TRBV24-1 and TRBJ1-5; D is possibly TRBD1 (5 bases). V was shortened by 7 bases and J by 7 bases, with 16 bases between the two germline ends. This CDR3 region has 14 residues. Germline V gene lookup returns CDR1 KGHDR and CDR2 SFDVKD. The CDR3 DNA sequence: TGTGCCACCAGGGACCAGGGTCCGGAACAGCCCCAGCATTTT. As protein: CATRDQGPEQPQHF.

The chain joins TRBV12-3 or TRBV12-4 to TRBJ1-5, with D hard to call. This CDR3 contains 13 residues. V was cut by 2 bases and J by 6 bases, with 8 bases left in between. DNA for the CDR3: TGTGCCAGCAGTTTATCCCCGGGTCAGCCCCAGCATTTT. Its translation is CASSLSPGQPQHF.

The chain has TRBV12-3 or TRBV12-4 and TRBJ1-5; a possible D gene is TRBD1 (6 bases). This CDR3 is 15 amino acids long. The V end lost 6 bases, the J end lost 7 bases, and 19 bases lay between the germline ends. The CDR3 here is CASSLREGVYQPQHF. The CDR3 nucleotides read TGTGCCAGCAGCCTACGGGAGGGGGTCTACCAGCCCCAGCATTTT.

V gene TRBV12-3 or TRBV12-4 combines with J gene TRBJ1-2; 8 nucleotides line up with TRBD1. The CDR3 contains 16 residues. V lost 5 bases to trimming and J lost 5 bases; unmatched junction nucleotides: 13. The CDR3 sequence: CASSLRGPTLFYGYTF. CDR3 in DNA: TGTGCCAGCAGTCTCAGGGGGCCAACCCTTTTTTATGGCTACACCTTC.

The table lists this clonotype with a few counts. This chain's CDR3 is CASSSRDRPYGYTF. In nucleotides, the CDR3 is TGTGCCAGCAGCAGCCGGGACAGACCCTATGGCTACACCTTC. The chain recombines TRBV27 with TRBJ1-2; 7 bases fit TRBD1. This CDR3 is built from 14 residues. J lost 4 bases, V lost 6 bases, and 8 bases had no gene match. Germline V gives CDR1 MNHEY, CDR2 SMNVEV (reference sequence).

This clonotype appeared a few times. The chain uses TRBV20-1 and TRBJ2-4; D is possibly TRBD1 (6 bases). The germline gives CDR1 DFQATT, CDR2 SNEGSKA (reference sequence). Trimming removed 6 bases from V and 0 bases from J, with 15 bases in between. The CDR3 has 15 residues. CDR3 amino acids: CSAPGTRLAKNIQYF. The CDR3 DNA reads TGCAGTGCACCAGGGACAAGATTAGCCAAAAACATTCAGTACTTC.

V and J are TRBV14 and TRBJ1-2; 11 positions match TRBD1. The ends lost 3 bases at V and 7 bases at J; junction bases unmatched: 4. Germline CDR1 reads SGHDN; CDR2 reads FVKESK. The CDR3 has 14 residues. The CDR3 spells CASSQDRGLSGYTF. The CDR3, as DNA: TGTGCCAGCAGCCAGGACAGGGGGCTAAGTGGCTACACCTTC. The full variable domain, rest sourced from reference TRBV14 and TRBJ1-2, is EAGVTQFPSHSVIEKGQTVTLRCDPISGHDNLYWYRRVMGKEIKFLLHFVKESKQDESGMPNNRFLAERTGGTYSTLKVQPAELEDSGVYFCASSQDRGLSGYTFGSGTRLTVV.

This clonotype was counted a few times. V is TRBV5-1 and J is TRBJ2-5, with unresolved D. The J call is in doubt because the DNA end fits TRBJ2-1 better. CDR1 is SGHRS, CDR2 YFSETQ, per germline. This CDR3 is built from 15 residues. This CDR3 reads CASSLFGTSDNEQFF. CDR3 bases: TGCGCCAGCAGCTTGTTTGGTACGTCTGACAATGAGCAGTTCTTC.

In its sample, this clonotype was seen a few times. The rearrangement joins TRBV7-2 to TRBJ2-4; a weak D match, TRBD1 (5 bases). V was clipped by 2 bases and J by 3 bases, with 11 bases between them. The CDR3 totals 15 residues. Germline V lookup: CDR1 SGHTA, CDR2 FQGNSA. DNA of the CDR3: TGTGCCAGCAGCTTACCCAGGGATAGCAAAAACATTCAGTACTTC. Amino acid sequence: CASSLPRDSKNIQYF.

The rearrangement joins TRBV28 to TRBJ2-1; D remains unclear. Trimming took off 6 bases at V and 4 bases at J, with 13 bases between the two ends. Looked up from germline, CDR1 is MDHEN and CDR2 is SYDVKM. The CDR3 is 14 amino acids. CDR3 sequence: CASSPTLLYNEQFF. CDR3 nucleotides: TGTGCCAGCAGCCCAACCCTTCTTTACAATGAGCAGTTCTTC.

The genes are TRBV20-1 and TRBJ2-3; TRBD1 or TRBD2 may be the D gene (5 bases each). The V gene's germline CDR1 is DFQATT and CDR2 SNEGSKA (reference sequence). The CDR3 has 13 amino acids. V shed 3 bases and J shed 2 bases, with 9 bases lying between them. CDR3: CSASGGSTDTQYF. Here the CDR3 DNA reads TGCAGTGCTAGTGGGGGATCCACAGATACGCAGTATTTT.